This section outlines one T cell receptor beta chain sequence together with its context. Authors' data handling: Amplification of reference gene primers provided the estimated nucleated cell counts. This table comes from immunoSEQ multiplex PCR, and its TCRdb copy is limited to in-frame clones, with some not included. The D gene and trimming were derived from the DNA, and the V and J assignments and clone size from that table. The sample lists around 95,000 clones; approximately 80% were seen once. Germline CDR1 and CDR2: LGHNA and YNFKEQ. The CDR3 runs 17 residues. The germline V and J ends were trimmed by 0 bases and 6 bases, with 19 bases remaining between them. This specimen belongs to a study of blood T cell repertoires in COVID-19. Study information: Samples taken during acute and convalescent COVID-19 were collected in the United States, Italy and Spain.

The V call is TRBV4-2, the J call TRBJ2-3; D is possibly TRBD2 (6 bases). This receptor was identified in a man over 45 with active or convalescent COVID-19. Source material: peripheral blood. The CDR3 loop is CASSQDVLAATLDTQYF. Written as DNA, the CDR3 is TGTGCCAGCAGCCAAGACGTCTTAGCGGCGACGTTGGATACGCAGTATTTT.